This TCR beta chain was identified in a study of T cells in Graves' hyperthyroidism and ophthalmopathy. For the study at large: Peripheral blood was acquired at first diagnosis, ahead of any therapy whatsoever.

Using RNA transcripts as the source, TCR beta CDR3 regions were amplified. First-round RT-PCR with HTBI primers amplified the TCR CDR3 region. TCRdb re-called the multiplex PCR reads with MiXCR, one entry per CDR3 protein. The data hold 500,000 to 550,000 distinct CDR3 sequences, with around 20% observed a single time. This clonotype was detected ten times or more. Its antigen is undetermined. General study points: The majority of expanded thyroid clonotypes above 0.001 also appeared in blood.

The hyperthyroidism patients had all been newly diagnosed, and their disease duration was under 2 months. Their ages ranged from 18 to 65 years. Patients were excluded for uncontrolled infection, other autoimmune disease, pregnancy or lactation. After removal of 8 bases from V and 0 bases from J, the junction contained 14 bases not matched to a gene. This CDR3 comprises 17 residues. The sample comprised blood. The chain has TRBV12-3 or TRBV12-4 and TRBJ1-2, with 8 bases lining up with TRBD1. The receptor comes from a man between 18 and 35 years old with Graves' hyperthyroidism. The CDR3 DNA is TGTGCCAGCTATGACGGGGGGACAGGAGCTGCTAACTATGGCTACACCTTC. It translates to CASYDGGTGAANYGYTF.